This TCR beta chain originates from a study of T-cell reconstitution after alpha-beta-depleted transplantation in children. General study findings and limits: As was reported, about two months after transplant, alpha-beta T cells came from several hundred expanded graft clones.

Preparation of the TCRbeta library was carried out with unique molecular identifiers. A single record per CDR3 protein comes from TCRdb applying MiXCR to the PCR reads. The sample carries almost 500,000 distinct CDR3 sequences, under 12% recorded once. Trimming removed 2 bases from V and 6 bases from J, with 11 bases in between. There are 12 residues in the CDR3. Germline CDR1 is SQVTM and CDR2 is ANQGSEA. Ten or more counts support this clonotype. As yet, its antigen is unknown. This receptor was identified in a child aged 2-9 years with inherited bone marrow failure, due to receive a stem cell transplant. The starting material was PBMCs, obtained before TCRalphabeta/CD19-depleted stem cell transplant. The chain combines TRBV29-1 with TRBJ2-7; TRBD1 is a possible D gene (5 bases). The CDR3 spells CSVEIREFEQYF. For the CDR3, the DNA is TGCAGCGTTGAAATCAGGGAATTCGAGCAGTACTTC.